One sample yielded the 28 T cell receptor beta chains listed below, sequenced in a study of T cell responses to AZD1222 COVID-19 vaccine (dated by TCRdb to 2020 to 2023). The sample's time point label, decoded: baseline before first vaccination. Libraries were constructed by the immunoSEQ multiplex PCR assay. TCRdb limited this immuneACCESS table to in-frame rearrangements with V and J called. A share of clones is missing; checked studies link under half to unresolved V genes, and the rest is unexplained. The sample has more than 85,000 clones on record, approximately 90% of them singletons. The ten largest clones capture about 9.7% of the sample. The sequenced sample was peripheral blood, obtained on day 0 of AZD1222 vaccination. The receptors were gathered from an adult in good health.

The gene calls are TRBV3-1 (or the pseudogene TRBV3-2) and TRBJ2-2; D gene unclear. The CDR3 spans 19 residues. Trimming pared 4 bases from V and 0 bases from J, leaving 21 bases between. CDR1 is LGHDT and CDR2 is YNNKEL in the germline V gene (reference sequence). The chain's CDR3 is CASSPTFGPSGANTGELFF. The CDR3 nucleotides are TGTGCCAGCAGCCCAACTTTTGGACCCTCCGGCGCGAACACCGGGGAGCTGTTTTTT.

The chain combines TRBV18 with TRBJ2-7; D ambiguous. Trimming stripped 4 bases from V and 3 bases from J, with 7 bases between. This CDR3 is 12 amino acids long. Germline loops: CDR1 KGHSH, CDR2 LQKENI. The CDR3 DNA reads TGTGCCAGCTCACTAGGGTACTACGAGCAGTACTTC. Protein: CASSLGYYEQYF.

The CDR3 sequence: CASSYDDYIEQFF. The CDR3 DNA reads as TGTGCCAGCAGTTACGACGACTATATTGAGCAGTTCTTC. The chain is built from TRBV2 and TRBJ2-1; D perhaps matches TRBD2 (5 bases). V was clipped by 5 bases and J by 9 bases, with 14 bases between them. This CDR3 has 13 amino acids. Germline CDR1 SNHLY, CDR2 FYNNEI.

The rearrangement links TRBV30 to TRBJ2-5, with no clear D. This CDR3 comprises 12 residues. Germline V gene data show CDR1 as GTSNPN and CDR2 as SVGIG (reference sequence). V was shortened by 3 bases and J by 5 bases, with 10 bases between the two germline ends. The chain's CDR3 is CAWSSEVETQYF. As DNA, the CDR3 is TGTGCCTGGAGCTCTGAGGTGGAGACCCAGTACTTC.

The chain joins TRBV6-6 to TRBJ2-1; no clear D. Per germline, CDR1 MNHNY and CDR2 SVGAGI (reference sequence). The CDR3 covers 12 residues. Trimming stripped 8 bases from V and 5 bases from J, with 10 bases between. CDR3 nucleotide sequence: TGTGCCAGCCGGTTAGCCAACAATGAGCAGTTCTTC. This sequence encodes CASRLANNEQFF.

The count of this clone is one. As DNA, the CDR3 is TGTGCCAGCAGCTTACAGGGACTTAATAATTCACCCCTCCACTTT. This sequence encodes CASSLQGLNNSPLHF. The chain combines TRBV5-4 with TRBJ1-6; weak D call: TRBD1 (6 bases). Germline values: CDR1 SGHNT, CDR2 YYREEE (reference sequence). CDR3 length: 15 amino acids. Trimming shortened V by 2 bases and J by 5 bases, and 11 bases separated the two germline ends. The complete variable domain, with remaining parts taken from reference TRBV5-4 and TRBJ1-6, reads ETGVTQSPTHLIKTRGQQVTLRCSSQSGHNTVSWYQQALGQGPQFIFQYYREEENGRGNFPPRFSGLQFPNYSSELNVNALELDDSALYLCASSLQGLNNSPLHFGNGTRLTVT.

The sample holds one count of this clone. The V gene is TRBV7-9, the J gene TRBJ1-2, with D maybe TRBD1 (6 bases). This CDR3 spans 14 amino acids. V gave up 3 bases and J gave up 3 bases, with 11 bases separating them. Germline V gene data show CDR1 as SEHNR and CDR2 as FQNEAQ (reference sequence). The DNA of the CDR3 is TGTGCCAGCAGCTTCGCAGGGGCGGACTATGGCTACACCTTC. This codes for CASSFAGADYGYTF.

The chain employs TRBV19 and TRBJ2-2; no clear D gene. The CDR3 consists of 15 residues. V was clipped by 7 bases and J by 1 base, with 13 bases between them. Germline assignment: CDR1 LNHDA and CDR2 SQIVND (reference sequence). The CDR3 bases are TGTGCCAGTAAGGCAGGAGTTGTGAACACCGGGGAGCTGTTTTTT. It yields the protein CASKAGVVNTGELFF.

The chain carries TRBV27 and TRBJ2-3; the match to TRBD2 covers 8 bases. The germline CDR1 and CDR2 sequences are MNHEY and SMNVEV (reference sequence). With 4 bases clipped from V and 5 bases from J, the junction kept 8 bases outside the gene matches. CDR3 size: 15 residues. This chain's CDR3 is CASSSPGTRGDTQYF. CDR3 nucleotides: TGTGCCAGCAGTTCCCCCGGGACTAGGGGAGATACGCAGTATTTT.

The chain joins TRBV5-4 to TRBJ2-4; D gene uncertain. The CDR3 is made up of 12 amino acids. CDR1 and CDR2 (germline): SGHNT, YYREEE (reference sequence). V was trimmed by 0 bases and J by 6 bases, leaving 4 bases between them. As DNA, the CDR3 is TGTGCCAGCAGCTTGGACAGAAACATTCAGTACTTC. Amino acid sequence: CASSLDRNIQYF.

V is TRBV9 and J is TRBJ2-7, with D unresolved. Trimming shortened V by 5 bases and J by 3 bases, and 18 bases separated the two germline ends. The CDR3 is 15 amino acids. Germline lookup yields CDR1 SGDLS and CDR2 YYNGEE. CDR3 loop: CASSPNEFPLYEQYF. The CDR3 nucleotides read TGTGCCAGCAGTCCCAACGAGTTCCCGCTCTACGAGCAGTACTTC.

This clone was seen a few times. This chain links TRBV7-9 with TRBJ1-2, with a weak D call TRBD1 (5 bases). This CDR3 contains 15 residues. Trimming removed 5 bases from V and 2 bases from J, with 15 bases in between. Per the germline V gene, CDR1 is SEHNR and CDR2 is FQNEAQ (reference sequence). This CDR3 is CASSPPGPLNYGYTF. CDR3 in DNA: TGTGCCAGCAGCCCTCCGGGGCCCTTAAACTATGGCTACACCTTC. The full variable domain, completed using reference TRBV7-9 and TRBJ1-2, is DTGVSQNPRHKITKRGQNVTFRCDPISEHNRLYWYRQTLGQGPEFLTYFQNEAQLEKSRLLSDRFSAERPKGSFSTLEIQRTEQGDSAMYLCASSPPGPLNYGYTFGSGTRLTVV.

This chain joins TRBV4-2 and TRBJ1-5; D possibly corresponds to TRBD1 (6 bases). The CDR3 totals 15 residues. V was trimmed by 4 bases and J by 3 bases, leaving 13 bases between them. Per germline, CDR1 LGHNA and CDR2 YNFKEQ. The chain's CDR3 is CASSRYRDNNQPQHF. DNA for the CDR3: TGTGCCAGCAGCCGGTACCGGGACAACAATCAGCCCCAGCATTTT.

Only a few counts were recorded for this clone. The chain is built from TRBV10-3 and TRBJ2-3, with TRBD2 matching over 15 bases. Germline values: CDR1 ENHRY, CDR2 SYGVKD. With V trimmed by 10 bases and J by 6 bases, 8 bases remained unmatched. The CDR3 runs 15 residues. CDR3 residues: CATRTSGRADDTQYF. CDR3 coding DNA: TGTGCCACCCGGACTAGCGGGAGGGCGGATGATACGCAGTATTTT.

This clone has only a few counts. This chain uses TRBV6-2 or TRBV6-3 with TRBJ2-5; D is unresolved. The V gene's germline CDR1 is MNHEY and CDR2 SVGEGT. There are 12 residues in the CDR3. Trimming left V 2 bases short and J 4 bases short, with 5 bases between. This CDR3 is CASSYHVETQYF. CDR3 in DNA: TGTGCCAGCAGTTACCATGTAGAGACCCAGTACTTC.

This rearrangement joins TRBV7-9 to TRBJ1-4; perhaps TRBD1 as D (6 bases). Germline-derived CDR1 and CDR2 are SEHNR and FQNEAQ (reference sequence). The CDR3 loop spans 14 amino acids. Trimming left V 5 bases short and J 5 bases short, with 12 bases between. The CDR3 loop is CASSTGHSNEKLFF. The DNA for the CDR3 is TGTGCCAGCAGCACGGGACATTCGAATGAAAAACTGTTTTTT.

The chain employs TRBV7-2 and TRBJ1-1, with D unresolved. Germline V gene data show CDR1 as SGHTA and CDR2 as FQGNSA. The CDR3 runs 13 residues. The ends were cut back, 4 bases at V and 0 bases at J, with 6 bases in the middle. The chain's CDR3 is CASSSQMNTEAFF. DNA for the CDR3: TGTGCCAGCAGCTCACAGATGAACACTGAAGCTTTCTTT.

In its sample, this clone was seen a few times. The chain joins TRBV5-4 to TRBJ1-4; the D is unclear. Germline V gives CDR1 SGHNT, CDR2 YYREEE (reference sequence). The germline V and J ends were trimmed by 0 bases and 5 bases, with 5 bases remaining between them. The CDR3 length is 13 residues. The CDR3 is CASSLDPNEKLFF. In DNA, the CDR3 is TGTGCCAGCAGCTTGGATCCAAATGAAAAACTGTTTTTT.

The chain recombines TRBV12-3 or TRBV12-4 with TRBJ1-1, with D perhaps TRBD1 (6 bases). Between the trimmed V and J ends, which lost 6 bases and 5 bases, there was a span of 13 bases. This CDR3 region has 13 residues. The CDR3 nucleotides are TGTGCCAGCAGACAAGGGGGGGGAACTGAAGCTTTCTTT. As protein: CASRQGGGTEAFF.

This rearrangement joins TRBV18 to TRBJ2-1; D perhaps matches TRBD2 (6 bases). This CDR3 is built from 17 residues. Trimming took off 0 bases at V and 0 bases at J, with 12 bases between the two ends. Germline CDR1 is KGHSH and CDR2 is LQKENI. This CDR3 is CASSPPGTVSSYNEQFF. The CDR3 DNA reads TGTGCCAGCTCACCACCGGGGACTGTGAGCTCCTACAATGAGCAGTTCTTC.

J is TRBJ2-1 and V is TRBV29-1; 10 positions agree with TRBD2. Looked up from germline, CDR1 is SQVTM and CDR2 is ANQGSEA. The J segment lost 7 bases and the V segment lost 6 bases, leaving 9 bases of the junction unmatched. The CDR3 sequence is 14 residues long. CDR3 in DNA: TGCAGCGTCGTCGGGCTAGCGGGAGTTAATGAGCAGTTCTTC. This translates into CSVVGLAGVNEQFF.

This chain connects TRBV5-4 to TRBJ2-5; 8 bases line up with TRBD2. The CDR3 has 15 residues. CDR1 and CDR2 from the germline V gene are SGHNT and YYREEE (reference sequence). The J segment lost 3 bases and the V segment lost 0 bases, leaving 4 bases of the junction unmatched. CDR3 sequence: CASSLDTSGKETQYF. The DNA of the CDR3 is TGTGCCAGCAGCTTGGACACTAGCGGAAAAGAGACCCAGTACTTC. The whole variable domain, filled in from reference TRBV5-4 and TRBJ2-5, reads ETGVTQSPTHLIKTRGQQVTLRCSSQSGHNTVSWYQQALGQGPQFIFQYYREEENGRGNFPPRFSGLQFPNYSSELNVNALELDDSALYLCASSLDTSGKETQYFGPGTRLLVL.

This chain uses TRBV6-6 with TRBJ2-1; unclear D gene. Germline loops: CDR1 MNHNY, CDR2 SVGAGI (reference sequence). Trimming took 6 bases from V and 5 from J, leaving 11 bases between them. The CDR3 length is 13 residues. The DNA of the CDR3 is TGTGCCAGCAGGCGACCCGAGGACAATGAGCAGTTCTTC. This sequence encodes CASRRPEDNEQFF.

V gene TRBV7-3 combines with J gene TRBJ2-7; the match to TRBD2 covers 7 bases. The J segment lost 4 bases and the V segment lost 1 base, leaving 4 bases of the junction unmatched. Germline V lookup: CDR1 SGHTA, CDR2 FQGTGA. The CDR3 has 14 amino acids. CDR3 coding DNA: TGTGCCAGCAGCTTAAAGTTGCGGGAGTACGAGCAGTACTTC. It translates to CASSLKLREYEQYF.

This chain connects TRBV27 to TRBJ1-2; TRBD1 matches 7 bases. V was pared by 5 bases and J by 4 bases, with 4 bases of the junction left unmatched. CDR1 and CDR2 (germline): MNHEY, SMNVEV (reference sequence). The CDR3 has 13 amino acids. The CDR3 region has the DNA TGTGCCAGCAGTACCCAGGGGGGCTATGGCTACACCTTC. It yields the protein CASSTQGGYGYTF.

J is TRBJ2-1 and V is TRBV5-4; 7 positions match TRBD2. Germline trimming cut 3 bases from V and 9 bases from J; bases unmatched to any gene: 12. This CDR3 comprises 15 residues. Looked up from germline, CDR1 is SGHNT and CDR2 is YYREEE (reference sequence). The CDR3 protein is CASSSRRAGDREQFF. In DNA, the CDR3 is TGTGCCAGCAGCTCCCGGAGGGCGGGAGATCGTGAGCAGTTCTTC.

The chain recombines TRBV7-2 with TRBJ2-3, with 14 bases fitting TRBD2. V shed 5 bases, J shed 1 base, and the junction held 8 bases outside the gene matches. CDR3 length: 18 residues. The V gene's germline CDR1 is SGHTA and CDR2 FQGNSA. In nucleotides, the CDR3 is TGTGCCAGCAGCCCCTCGGGACTAGCGGGAGTTCGCACAGATACGCAGTATTTT. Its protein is CASSPSGLAGVRTDTQYF. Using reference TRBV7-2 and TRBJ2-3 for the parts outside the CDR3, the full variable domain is GAGVSQSPSNKVTEKGKDVELRCDPISGHTALYWYRQSLGQGLEFLIYFQGNSAPDKSGLPSDRFSAERTGGSVSTLTIQRTQQEDSAVYLCASSPSGLAGVRTDTQYFGPGTRLTVL.

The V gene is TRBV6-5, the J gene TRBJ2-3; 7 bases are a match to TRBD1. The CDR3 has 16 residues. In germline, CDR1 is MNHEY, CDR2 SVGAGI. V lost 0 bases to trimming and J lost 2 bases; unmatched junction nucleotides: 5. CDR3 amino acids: CASSYSRGPATDTQYF. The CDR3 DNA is TGTGCCAGCAGTTACTCGAGGGGGCCCGCCACAGATACGCAGTATTTT.